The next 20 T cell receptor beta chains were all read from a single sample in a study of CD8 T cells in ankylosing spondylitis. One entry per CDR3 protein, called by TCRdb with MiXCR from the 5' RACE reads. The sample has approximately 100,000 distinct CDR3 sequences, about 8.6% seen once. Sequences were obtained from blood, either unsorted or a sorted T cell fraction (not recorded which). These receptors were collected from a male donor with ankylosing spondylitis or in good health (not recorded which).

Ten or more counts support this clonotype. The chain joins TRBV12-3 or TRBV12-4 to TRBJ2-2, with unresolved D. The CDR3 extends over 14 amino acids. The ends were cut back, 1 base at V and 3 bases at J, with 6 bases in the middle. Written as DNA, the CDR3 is TGTGCCAGCAGTTTAGGCATCGACACCGGGGAGCTGTTTTTT. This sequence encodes CASSLGIDTGELFF.

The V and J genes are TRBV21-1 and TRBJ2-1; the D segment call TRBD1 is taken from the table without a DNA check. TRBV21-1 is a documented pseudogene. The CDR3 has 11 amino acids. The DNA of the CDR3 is TGTGCCAGCAGCCCTGGGACAGGTCAGTTCTTC. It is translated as CASSPGTGQFF.

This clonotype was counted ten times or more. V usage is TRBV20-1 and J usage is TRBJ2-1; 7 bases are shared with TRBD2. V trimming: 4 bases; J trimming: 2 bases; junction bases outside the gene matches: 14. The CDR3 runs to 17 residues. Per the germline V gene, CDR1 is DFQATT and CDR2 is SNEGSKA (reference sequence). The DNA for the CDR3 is TGCAGTGCTACCTACCGCGTAGCGGGTAACCCCTACAATGAGCAGTTCTTC. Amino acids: CSATYRVAGNPYNEQFF.

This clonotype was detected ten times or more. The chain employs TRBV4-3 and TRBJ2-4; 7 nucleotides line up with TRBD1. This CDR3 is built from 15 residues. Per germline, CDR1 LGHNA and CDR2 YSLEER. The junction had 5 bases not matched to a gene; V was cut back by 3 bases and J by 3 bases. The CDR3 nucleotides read TGCGCCAGCAGCCAGGACCAGGGGGACAAAAACATTCAGTACTTC. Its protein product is CASSQDQGDKNIQYF.

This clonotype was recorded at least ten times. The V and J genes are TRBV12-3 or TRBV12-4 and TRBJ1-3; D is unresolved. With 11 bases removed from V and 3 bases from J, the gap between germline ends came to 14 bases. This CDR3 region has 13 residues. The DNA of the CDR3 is TGTGCCTCGGGCCCGCTGGGTGGAAACACCATATATTTT. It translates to CASGPLGGNTIYF.

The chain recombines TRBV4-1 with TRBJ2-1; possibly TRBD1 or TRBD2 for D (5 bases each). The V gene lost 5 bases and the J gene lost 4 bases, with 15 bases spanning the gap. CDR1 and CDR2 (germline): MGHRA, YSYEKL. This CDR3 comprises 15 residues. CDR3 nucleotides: TGCGCCAGCAGCGAACTACCGGGGCTATACAATGAGCAGTTCTTC. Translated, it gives CASSELPGLYNEQFF.

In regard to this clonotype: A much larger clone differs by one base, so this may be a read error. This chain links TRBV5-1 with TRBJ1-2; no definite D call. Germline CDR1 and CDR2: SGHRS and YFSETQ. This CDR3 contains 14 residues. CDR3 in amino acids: CACSLTPENYGYTF. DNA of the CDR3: TGCGCCTGCAGCTTGACTCCAGAGAACTATGGCTACACCTTC. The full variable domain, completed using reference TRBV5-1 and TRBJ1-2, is KAGVTQTPRYLIKTRGQQVTLSCSPISGHRSVSWYQQTPGQGLQFLFEYFSETQRNKGNFPGRFSGRQFSNSRSEMNVSTLELGDSALYLCACSLTPENYGYTFGSGTRLTVV.

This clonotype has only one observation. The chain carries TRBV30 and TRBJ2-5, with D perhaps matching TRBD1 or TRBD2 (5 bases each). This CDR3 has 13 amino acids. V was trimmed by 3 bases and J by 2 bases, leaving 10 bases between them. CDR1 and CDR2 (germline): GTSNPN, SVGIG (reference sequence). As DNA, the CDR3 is TGTGCCTGGAGAGTGAGGGGACAAGAGACCCAGTACTTC. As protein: CAWRVRGQETQYF.

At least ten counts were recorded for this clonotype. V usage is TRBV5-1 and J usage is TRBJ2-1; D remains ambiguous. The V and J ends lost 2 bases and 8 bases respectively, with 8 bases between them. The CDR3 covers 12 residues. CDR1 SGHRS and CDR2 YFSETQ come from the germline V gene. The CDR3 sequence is CASSFRVDEQFF. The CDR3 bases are TGCGCCAGCAGCTTCCGGGTCGATGAGCAGTTCTTC.

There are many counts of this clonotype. The CDR3 DNA reads TGCAGTGCTAATCGCGGGAGGTCGTTAGATGAGCAGTTCTTC. Its translation: CSANRGRSLDEQFF. J is TRBJ2-1 and V is TRBV20-1; 8 positions agree with TRBD2. Germline loops: CDR1 DFQATT, CDR2 SNEGSKA (reference sequence). J gave up 8 bases and V 4 bases, and 10 bases lay outside the gene matches. The CDR3 contains 14 residues.

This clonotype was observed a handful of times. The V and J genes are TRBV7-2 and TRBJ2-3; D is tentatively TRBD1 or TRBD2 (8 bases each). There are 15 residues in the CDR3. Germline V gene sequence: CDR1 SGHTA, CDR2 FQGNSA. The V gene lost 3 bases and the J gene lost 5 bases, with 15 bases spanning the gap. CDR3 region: CASSFQGAGGDTQYF. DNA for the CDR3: TGTGCCAGCAGCTTCCAGGGGGCGGGGGGAGATACGCAGTATTTT.

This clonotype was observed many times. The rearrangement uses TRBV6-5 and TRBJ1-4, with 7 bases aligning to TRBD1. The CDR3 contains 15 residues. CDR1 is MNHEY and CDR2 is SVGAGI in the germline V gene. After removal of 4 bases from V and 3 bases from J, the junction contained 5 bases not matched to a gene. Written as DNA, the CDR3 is TGTGCCAGCAGTTCATATGGGACAGCTAATGAAAAACTGTTTTTT. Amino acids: CASSSYGTANEKLFF.

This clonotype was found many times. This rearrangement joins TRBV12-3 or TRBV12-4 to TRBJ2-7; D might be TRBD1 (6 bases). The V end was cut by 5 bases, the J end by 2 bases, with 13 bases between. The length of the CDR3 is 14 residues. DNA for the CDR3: TGTGCCAGCAGTACAGGGACGATGACCTACGAGCAGTACTTC. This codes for CASSTGTMTYEQYF.

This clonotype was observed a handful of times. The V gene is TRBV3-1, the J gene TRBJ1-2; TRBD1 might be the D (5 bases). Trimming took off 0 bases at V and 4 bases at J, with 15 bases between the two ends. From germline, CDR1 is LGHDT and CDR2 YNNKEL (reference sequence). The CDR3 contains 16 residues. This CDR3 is CASSQEGGTGGYGYTF. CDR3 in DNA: TGTGCCAGCAGCCAAGAGGGCGGCACAGGCGGCTATGGCTACACCTTC.

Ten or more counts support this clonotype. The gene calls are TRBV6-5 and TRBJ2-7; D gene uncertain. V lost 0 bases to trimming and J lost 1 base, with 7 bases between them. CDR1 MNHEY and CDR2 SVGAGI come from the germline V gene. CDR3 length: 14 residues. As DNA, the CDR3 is TGTGCCAGCAGTTACTCGGACCGATCCTACGAGCAGTACTTC. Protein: CASSYSDRSYEQYF.

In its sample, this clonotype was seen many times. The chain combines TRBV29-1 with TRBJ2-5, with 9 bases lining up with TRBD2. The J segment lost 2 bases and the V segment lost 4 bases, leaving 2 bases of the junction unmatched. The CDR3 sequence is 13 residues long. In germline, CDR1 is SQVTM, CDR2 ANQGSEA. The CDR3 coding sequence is TGCAGCGTTGGTCTAGCGGGGCAAGAGACCCAGTACTTC. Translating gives CSVGLAGQETQYF.

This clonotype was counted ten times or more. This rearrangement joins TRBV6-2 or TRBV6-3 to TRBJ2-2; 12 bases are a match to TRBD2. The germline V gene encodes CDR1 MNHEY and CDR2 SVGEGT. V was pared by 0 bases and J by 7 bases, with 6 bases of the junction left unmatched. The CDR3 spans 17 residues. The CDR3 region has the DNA TGTGCCAGCAGTTACTCGAGACTAGCGGGAGTAAACGGGGAGCTGTTTTTT. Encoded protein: CASSYSRLAGVNGELFF.

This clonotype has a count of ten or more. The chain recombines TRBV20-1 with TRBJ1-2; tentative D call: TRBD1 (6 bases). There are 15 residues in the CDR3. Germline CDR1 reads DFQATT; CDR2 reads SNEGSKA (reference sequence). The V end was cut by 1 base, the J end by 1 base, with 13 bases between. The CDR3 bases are TGCAGTGCTAGAGTGGAAGGGGGAAATAACTATGGCTACACCTTC. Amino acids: CSARVEGGNNYGYTF.

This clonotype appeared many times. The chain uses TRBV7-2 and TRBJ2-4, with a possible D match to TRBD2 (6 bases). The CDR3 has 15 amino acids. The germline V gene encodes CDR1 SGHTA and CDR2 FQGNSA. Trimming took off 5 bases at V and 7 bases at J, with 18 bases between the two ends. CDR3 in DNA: TGTGCCAGCAGCCGGATCAGGACTGGGGGGAACATTCAGTACTTC. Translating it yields CASSRIRTGGNIQYF.

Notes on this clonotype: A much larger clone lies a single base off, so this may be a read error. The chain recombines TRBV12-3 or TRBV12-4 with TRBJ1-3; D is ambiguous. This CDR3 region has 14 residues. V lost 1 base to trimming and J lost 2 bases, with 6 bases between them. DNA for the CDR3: TGTGCCAGCAGTTTAGTAGGGCCTGGAAACACCATATATTTT. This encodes CASSLVGPGNTIYF.